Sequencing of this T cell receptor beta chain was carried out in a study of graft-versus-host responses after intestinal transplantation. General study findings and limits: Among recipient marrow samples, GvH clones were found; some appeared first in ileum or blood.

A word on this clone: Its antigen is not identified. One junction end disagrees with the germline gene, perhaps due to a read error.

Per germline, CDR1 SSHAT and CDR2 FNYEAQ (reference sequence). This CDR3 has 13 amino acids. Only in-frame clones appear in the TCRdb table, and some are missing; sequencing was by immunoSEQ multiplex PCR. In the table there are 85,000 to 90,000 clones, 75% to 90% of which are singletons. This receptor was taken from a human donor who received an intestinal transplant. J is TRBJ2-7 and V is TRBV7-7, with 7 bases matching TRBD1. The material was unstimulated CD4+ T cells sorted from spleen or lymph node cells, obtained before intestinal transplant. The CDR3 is CASSKDRAYEQYF. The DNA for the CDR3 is TGTGCTAGCAGCAAAGACAGGGCCTACGAGCAGTACTTC.